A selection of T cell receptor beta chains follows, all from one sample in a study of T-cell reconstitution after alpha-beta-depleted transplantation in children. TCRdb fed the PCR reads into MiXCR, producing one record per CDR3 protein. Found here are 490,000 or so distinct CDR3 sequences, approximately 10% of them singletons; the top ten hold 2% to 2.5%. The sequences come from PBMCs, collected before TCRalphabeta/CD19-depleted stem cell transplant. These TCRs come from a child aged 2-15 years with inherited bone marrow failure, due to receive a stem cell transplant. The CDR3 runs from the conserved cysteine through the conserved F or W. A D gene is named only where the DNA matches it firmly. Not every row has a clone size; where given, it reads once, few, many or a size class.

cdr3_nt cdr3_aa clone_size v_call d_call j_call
TGTGCCAGCAGTAAGGGATCTCACACCGGGGAGCTGTTTTTT CASSKGSHTGELFF . TRBV28 . TRBJ2-2
TGTGCCAGCAGCGTCGGACAGGGGCCCTACAATGAGCAGTTCTTC CASSVGQGPYNEQFF many TRBV9 TRBD1 TRBJ2-1
TGTGCCAGCTCACAACGGGGCTATGGCTACACCTTC CASSQRGYGYTF many TRBV18 . TRBJ1-2
TGCAGTGCTAGAGGGTGGGAGGGCGGAGGGGAGACCCAGTACTTC CSARGWEGGGETQYF many TRBV20-1 TRBD2 TRBJ2-5
TGTGCCAGCAGTGAAGCAGTATACTACGAGCAGTACTTC CASSEAVYYEQYF many TRBV6-1 . TRBJ2-7
TGCGCCAGCAGCGCGGACAGAGATCAGCCCCAGCATTTT CASSADRDQPQHF many TRBV5-1 . TRBJ1-5
TGTGCCAGCATCTTCCGGGACGACCGACTAGGTGAAGCCAATCAGCCCCAGCATTTT CASIFRDDRLGEANQPQHF . TRBV13 . TRBJ1-5
TGTGCCAGCAGTTTCGATGGATTACAGGACACGCAGTATTTT CASSFDGLQDTQYF many TRBV28 . TRBJ2-3
TGTGCCAGCAGTTGGACAGGGGCCCAGGATGAAAAACTGTTTTTT CASSWTGAQDEKLFF many TRBV6-5 TRBD1 TRBJ1-4
TGTGCCAGCAGCCATGGGACTAGCGCCATTCAGTACTTC CASSHGTSAIQYF few TRBV14 TRBD2 TRBJ2-4
TGCGCCAGCAGCCAGGACAGTTACGAGCAGTACTTC CASSQDSYEQYF many TRBV12-3/TRBV12-4 . TRBJ2-7
TGTGCCACCAGTGATAACAGCCACTCTAGCAATCAGCCCCAGCATTTT CATSDNSHSSNQPQHF few TRBV24-1 . TRBJ1-5
TGTGCCAGCAGCCATCTCGACCAAGAGACCCAGTACTTC CASSHLDQETQYF many TRBV14 . TRBJ2-5
TGCGCCAGCAGCACAGAGGCAGGGGGCAGCGAGCAGTACTTC CASSTEAGGSEQYF many TRBV5-1 TRBD1 TRBJ2-7
TGTGCCAGCAGCGACCCACCACTATACGAGCAGTACTTC CASSDPPLYEQYF . TRBV27 . TRBJ2-7
TGTGCCAGCAGTCTCTGGCGGGAGAACCCCTACAATGACCAGTTCTTC CASSLWRENPYNDQFF . TRBV28 TRBD2 TRBJ2-1
TGTGCCAGCAGCGGGACTAGCGGGAGGGGTTCAGAGACCCAGTACTTC CASSGTSGRGSETQYF many TRBV12-3/TRBV12-4 TRBD2 TRBJ2-5